Sequencing of this T cell receptor beta chain was carried out in a study of blood T cell repertoires in COVID-19. Study-wide background: Researchers got acute and convalescent COVID-19 samples from the United States, Italy and Spain. In each case, the material was cDNA or gDNA derived from T cells, B-cell-depleted T cells, or PBMCs.

Authors' processing steps: Researchers report that nucleated cell counts were estimated from reference gene primer amplification. The data were produced by immunoSEQ multiplex PCR, yet TCRdb's version contains in-frame clones alone and is incomplete. The DNA gave D and trimming, while V, J and clone size come from that table. The sample lists over 90,000 clones; about 80% were seen once. The CDR3 length is 17 residues. Trimming left V 5 bases short and J 3 bases short, with 20 bases between. CDR1 MNHEY and CDR2 SVGEGT come from the germline V gene. The material sequenced was peripheral blood. The TCR sequence derives from a human donor in a cohort sampled during active COVID-19. This rearrangement joins TRBV6-2 or TRBV6-3 to TRBJ1-5, with D possibly being TRBD1 (5 bases). The CDR3 reads CASSPTPAGGNNQPQHF. CDR3 DNA: TGTGCCAGCAGTCCCACCCCGGCGGGGGGGAACAATCAGCCCCAGCATTTT.